The text below deals with one TCR beta chain. The data were obtained in a study of control samples from healthy donors and cancer patients. V was shortened by 6 bases and J by 0 bases, with 9 bases between the two germline ends. This CDR3 contains 15 residues. Germline V gene data show CDR1 as SGHTA and CDR2 as FQGNSA. Assay used: immunoSEQ multiplex PCR; TCRdb lists only in-frame clones, some missing. The sample lists about 120,000 clones; 93% were seen once. Sequencing was performed on blood. The V and J genes are TRBV7-2 and TRBJ2-6, with D perhaps matching TRBD1 (5 bases). The receptor was isolated from a man aged 25 to 40 in good health. As DNA, the CDR3 is TGTGCCAGCAGGATAGGGGTCTCTGGGGCCAACGTCCTGACTTTC. The encoded protein is CASRIGVSGANVLTF.